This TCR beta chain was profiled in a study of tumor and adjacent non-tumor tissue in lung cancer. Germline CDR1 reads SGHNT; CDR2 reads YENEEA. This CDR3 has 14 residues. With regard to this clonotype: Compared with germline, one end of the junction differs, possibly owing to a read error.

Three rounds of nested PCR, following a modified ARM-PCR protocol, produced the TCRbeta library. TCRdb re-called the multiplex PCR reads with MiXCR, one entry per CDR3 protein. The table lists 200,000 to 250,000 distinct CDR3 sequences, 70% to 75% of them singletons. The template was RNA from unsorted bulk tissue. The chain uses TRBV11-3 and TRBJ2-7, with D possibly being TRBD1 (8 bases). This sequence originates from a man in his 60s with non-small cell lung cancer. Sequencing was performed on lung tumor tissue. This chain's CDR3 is CASSPLDRDYEEYF. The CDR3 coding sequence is TGTGCCAGCAGCCCGCTGGACAGGGACTACGAGGAGTACTTC.